This TCR beta chain comes out of a study of T cell responses to AZD1222 COVID-19 vaccine. Details on this clone: Antigen unknown.

The CDR3 has 18 amino acids. Trimming cost V 0 bases and J 10 bases, with 23 bases left between them. Germline CDR1 SGDLS, CDR2 YYNGEE. Study-level results: Repertoires in all cases were sampled only once the peak T cell response had passed. Spike-specific TCR breadth and depth rose after two AZD1222 doses.

Produced via immunoSEQ multiplex PCR; TCRdb's table is partial and in-frame only. This sample has 150,000 to 200,000 clones, with 90% to 95% found just once. This receptor was identified in an adult in good health. The chain joins TRBV9 to TRBJ1-6; a possible D gene is TRBD1 (6 bases). The sample consisted of peripheral blood, taken on day 0 of AZD1222 vaccination. CDR3 sequence (DNA): TGTGCCAGCAGCGTAGCCCCGGGGCGGGGGGGCGCCGGATCACCCCTCCACTTT. Residues: CASSVAPGRGGAGSPLHF.